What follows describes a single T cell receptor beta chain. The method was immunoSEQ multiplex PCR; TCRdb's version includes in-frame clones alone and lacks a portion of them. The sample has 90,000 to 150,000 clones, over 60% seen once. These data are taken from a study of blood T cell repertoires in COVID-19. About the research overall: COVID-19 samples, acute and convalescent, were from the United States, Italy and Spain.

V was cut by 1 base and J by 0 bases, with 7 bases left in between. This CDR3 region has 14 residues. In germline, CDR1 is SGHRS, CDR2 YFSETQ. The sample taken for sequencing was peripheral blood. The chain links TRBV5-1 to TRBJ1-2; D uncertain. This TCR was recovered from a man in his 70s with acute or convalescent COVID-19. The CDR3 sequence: CASSLTDPNYGYTF. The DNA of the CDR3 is TGCGCCAGCAGCTTGACAGACCCTAACTATGGCTACACCTTC.